This passage covers 29 T cell receptor beta chains from one sample sequenced in a study of T cell changes during pregnancy in multiple sclerosis. TCRdb's copy holds only in-frame clones and misses some; the assay was immunoSEQ multiplex PCR. The sample consists of 65,000 to 95,000 clones, about 93% of them appearing once. Specimen: peripheral blood, collected after pregnancy. The receptors originated from a female donor in good health, enrolled as a control in a pregnancy study.

The V gene is TRBV6-5, the J gene TRBJ1-5; a possible D gene is TRBD1 (5 bases). The germline V gene has CDR1 MNHEY and CDR2 SVGAGI. V shed 0 bases and J shed 9 bases, with 9 bases lying between them. This CDR3 has 13 residues. The DNA of the CDR3 is TGTGCCAGCAGTTACTCGGGGCAGTCGCCCCAGCATTTT. Its translation: CASSYSGQSPQHF.

This clone was recorded a few times. The chain employs TRBV19 and TRBJ1-6, with 9 bases matching TRBD1. The CDR3 covers 19 residues. The germline CDR1 and CDR2 sequences are LNHDA and SQIVND (reference sequence). The V segment lost 5 bases and the J segment 5 bases; nucleotides outside the gene matches: 16. The CDR3 DNA sequence: TGTGCCAGTAGTTTCCGCTCCCCCGGGACAGGGACCAATAATTCACCCCTCCACTTT. This codes for CASSFRSPGTGTNNSPLHF.

The chain employs TRBV27 and TRBJ1-3; 10 nucleotides agree with TRBD1. CDR3 length equals 14 residues. From germline, CDR1 is MNHEY and CDR2 SMNVEV (reference sequence). The junction had 2 bases not matched to a gene; V was cut back by 6 bases and J by 3 bases. The DNA for the CDR3 is TGTGCCAGCAGGACAGGGGGCGTTGGAAACACCATATATTTT. This codes for CASRTGGVGNTIYF.

This clone was seen only once. The chain employs TRBV4-1 and TRBJ2-7; D is unresolved. The CDR3 loop spans 15 amino acids. Deletions cut 0 bases from V and 0 bases from J, with 9 bases between. CDR1 MGHRA and CDR2 YSYEKL come from the germline V gene. The CDR3 here is CASSQDLGYSYEQYF. DNA of the CDR3: TGCGCCAGCAGCCAAGATCTAGGCTACTCCTACGAGCAGTACTTC.

J is TRBJ2-1 and V is TRBV28, with 7 bases matching TRBD2. This CDR3 is 17 amino acids long. Germline-derived CDR1 and CDR2 are MDHEN and SYDVKM. Trimming at V came to 6 bases and at J to 6 bases, leaving 17 bases not matched to a gene. The DNA of the CDR3 is TGTGCCAGCAGGAAACCGGAAGCGGGGCTGACATTCAATGAGCAGTTCTTC. This gives the protein CASRKPEAGLTFNEQFF.

CDR3 in amino acids: CASSLYPRGDTQYF. CDR3 nucleotides: TGTGCCAGCAGTTTATATCCCCGCGGAGATACGCAGTATTTT. The V and J genes are TRBV28 and TRBJ2-3, with D unclear. Germline values: CDR1 MDHEN, CDR2 SYDVKM. The V end was cut by 1 base, the J end by 5 bases, with 10 bases between. This CDR3 comprises 14 residues. Together with reference TRBV28 and TRBJ2-3, the CDR3 gives the full variable domain: DVKVTQSSRYLVKRTGEKVFLECVQDMDHENMFWYRQDPGLGLRLIYFSYDVKMKEKGDIPEGYSVSREKKERFSLILESASTNQTSMYLCASSLYPRGDTQYFGPGTRLTVL.

V gene TRBV10-3 combines with J gene TRBJ1-5; tentative D call: TRBD1 (6 bases). Germline CDR1 ENHRY, CDR2 SYGVKD. The CDR3 loop spans 13 amino acids. The V gene lost 6 bases and the J gene lost 1 base, with 7 bases spanning the gap. The chain's CDR3 is CAISGTSNQPQHF. The CDR3 region has the DNA TGTGCCATCAGCGGGACAAGCAATCAGCCCCAGCATTTT.

The chain uses TRBV10-3 and TRBJ2-6; D is possibly TRBD2 (6 bases). The V and J ends lost 4 bases and 2 bases respectively, with 12 bases between them. The CDR3 is 16 amino acids. The germline V gene has CDR1 ENHRY and CDR2 SYGVKD. The CDR3 loop reads CAISVGGTPGANVLTF. As DNA, the CDR3 is TGTGCCATCAGTGTTGGAGGGACCCCTGGGGCCAACGTCCTGACTTTC.

The chain links TRBV9 to TRBJ2-2; a possible D gene is TRBD2 (8 bases). From germline, CDR1 is SGDLS and CDR2 YYNGEE. There are 20 residues in the CDR3. Trimming left V 0 bases short and J 1 base short, with 22 bases between. The CDR3 reads CASSVGFRGGTGVNTGELFF. The CDR3 DNA reads TGTGCCAGCAGCGTAGGGTTTCGGGGGGGAACAGGGGTGAACACCGGGGAGCTGTTTTTT.

The CDR3 protein is CASSSEAGVGGTDTQYF. In DNA, the CDR3 is TGTGCCAGCAGTTCCGAAGCGGGAGTAGGGGGCACAGATACGCAGTATTTT. The gene calls are TRBV28 and TRBJ2-3; 8 bases agree with TRBD2. The CDR3 is 17 amino acids. V shed 4 bases and J 1 base; nucleotides not matched to a gene: 10. Germline V gene data show CDR1 as MDHEN and CDR2 as SYDVKM.

The chain is built from TRBV4-1 and TRBJ2-1, with TRBD2 identical over 8 bases. The germline CDR1 and CDR2 sequences are MGHRA and YSYEKL. V shed 4 bases, J shed 8 bases, and the junction held 10 bases outside the gene matches. CDR3 length equals 15 residues. Here the CDR3 DNA reads TGCGCCAGCAGCCGCCCAAGCGGGGGAGGGGATGAGCAGTTCTTC. As protein: CASSRPSGGGDEQFF.

This clone occurred once. The chain employs TRBV7-3 and TRBJ2-2, with TRBD2 matching over 7 bases. With V trimmed by 2 bases and J by 5 bases, 8 bases remained unmatched. The CDR3 is made up of 16 amino acids. From germline, CDR1 is SGHTA and CDR2 FQGTGA. The CDR3 DNA is TGTGCCAGCAGCTTAGTGGCGGGAGCGGGGACCGGGGAGCTGTTTTTT. This gives the protein CASSLVAGAGTGELFF.

V gene TRBV2 combines with J gene TRBJ2-5; 10 nucleotides match TRBD2. The CDR3 runs to 15 residues. Germline CDR1 SNHLY, CDR2 FYNNEI. V trimming: 5 bases; J trimming: 5 bases; junction bases outside the gene matches: 8. CDR3 sequence reads: CASSTSAGGLETQYF. The CDR3 region has the DNA TGTGCCAGCAGTACTTCAGCGGGGGGGTTGGAGACCCAGTACTTC. The complete variable domain, with remaining parts taken from reference TRBV2 and TRBJ2-5, reads EPEVTQTPSHQVTQMGQEVILRCVPISNHLYFYWYRQILGQKVEFLVSFYNNEISEKSEIFDDQFSVERPDGSNFTLKIRSTKLEDSAMYFCASSTSAGGLETQYFGPGTRLLVL.

This clone was counted once. The V call is TRBV9, the J call TRBJ2-7, with 9 bases fitting TRBD2. Germline CDR1 SGDLS, CDR2 YYNGEE. The CDR3 spans 15 residues. J lost 2 bases, V lost 4 bases, and 7 bases had no gene match. The DNA of the CDR3 is TGTGCCAGCAGCCCCAGCGGGAGGAATCCCTACGAGCAGTACTTC. Residues: CASSPSGRNPYEQYF.

The chain links TRBV30 to TRBJ2-1; D might be TRBD2 (5 bases). Per the germline V gene, CDR1 is GTSNPN and CDR2 is SVGIG (reference sequence). The CDR3 has 14 residues. V lost 8 bases, J lost 4 bases, and 18 bases lay in between. CDR3 sequence reads: CARRGSRDYNEQFF. CDR3 sequence (DNA): TGTGCCCGCAGAGGGTCACGGGATTACAATGAGCAGTTCTTC. Based on the CDR3 plus reference TRBV30 and TRBJ2-1, the full variable domain is SQTIHQWPATLVQPVGSPLSLECTVEGTSNPNLYWYRQAAGRGLQLLFYSVGIGQISSEVPQNLSASRPQDRQFILSSKKLLLSDSGFYLCARRGSRDYNEQFFGPGTRLTVL.

This sequence joins TRBV11-3 and TRBJ2-7; maybe TRBD1 (5 bases). V lost 5 bases and J lost 2, with 13 bases in between. CDR3 length equals 14 residues. CDR1 and CDR2 (germline): SGHNT, YENEEA. The CDR3 DNA sequence: TGTGCCAGCAGCCCCAGGACAAACCCCTACGAGCAGTACTTC. Translating gives CASSPRTNPYEQYF. Full variable domain (missing parts from reference TRBV11-3 and TRBJ2-7): EAGVVQSPRYKIIEKKQPVAFWCNPISGHNTLYWYLQNLGQGPELLIRYENEEAVDDSQLPKDRFSAERLKGVDSTLKIQPAELGDSAVYLCASSPRTNPYEQYFGPGTRLTVT.

The chain is built from TRBV7-9 and TRBJ2-7; no definite D call. The germline CDR1 and CDR2 sequences are SEHNR and FQNEAQ (reference sequence). Trimming stripped 6 bases from V and 4 bases from J, with 7 bases between. The CDR3 extends over 11 amino acids. CDR3 region: CASSFAYEQYF. The CDR3 DNA follows: TGTGCCAGCAGTTTCGCGTACGAGCAGTACTTC.

This clone was seen only once. The CDR3 reads CASSIRGEKLFF. In nucleotides, the CDR3 is TGTGCCAGCTCGATCAGGGGGGAAAAACTGTTTTTT. The chain employs TRBV18 and TRBJ1-4, with 7 bases fitting TRBD1. The CDR3 is 12 residues long. The V gene's germline CDR1 is KGHSH and CDR2 LQKENI. With 6 bases clipped from V and 8 bases from J, the junction kept 3 bases outside the gene matches.

The gene calls are TRBV9 and TRBJ2-7; 7 positions agree with TRBD2. This CDR3 contains 18 residues. V was clipped by 2 bases and J by 1 base; unmatched bases: 15. CDR1 is SGDLS and CDR2 is YYNGEE in the germline V gene. In DNA form, the CDR3 reads TGTGCCAGCAGCGTGGGCCCCGCACTCCCGGGGGGATCCTACGAGCAGTACTTC. Amino acid sequence: CASSVGPALPGGSYEQYF.

The gene calls are TRBV7-2 and TRBJ2-7; D ambiguous. The CDR3 has 14 residues. V lost 3 bases and J lost 3, with 12 bases in between. Germline-derived CDR1 and CDR2 are SGHTA and FQGNSA. The CDR3 is CASSFFSRHYEQYF. Here the CDR3 DNA reads TGTGCCAGCAGCTTTTTCTCCAGGCACTACGAGCAGTACTTC.

The genes are TRBV28 and TRBJ1-5, with D unresolved. CDR3 length equals 14 residues. V was cut by 5 bases and J by 4 bases, with 12 bases left in between. Per germline, CDR1 MDHEN and CDR2 SYDVKM. CDR3 amino acids: CASSRLITNQPQHF. CDR3 DNA sequence: TGTGCCAGCAGTCGCCTAATAACTAATCAGCCCCAGCATTTT.

The chain recombines TRBV10-3 with TRBJ1-3, with D tentatively TRBD1 (5 bases). CDR1 is ENHRY and CDR2 is SYGVKD in the germline V gene. V gave up 10 bases and J gave up 4 bases, with 20 bases separating them. The CDR3 length is 15 residues. CDR3 protein: CATKSQGSRGNTIYF. CDR3 sequence (DNA): TGTGCCACAAAAAGTCAGGGTTCTAGAGGAAACACCATATATTTT.

This clone has more than one count but fewer than ten. The CDR3 is CASSGLAGAADTQYF. The CDR3, as DNA: TGTGCCAGCAGCGGACTAGCGGGAGCGGCAGATACGCAGTATTTT. The genes are TRBV7-9 and TRBJ2-3; 13 bases match TRBD2. V lost 5 bases, J lost 4 bases, and 3 bases stayed unmatched. The CDR3 is 15 residues long. The germline CDR1 and CDR2 sequences are SEHNR and FQNEAQ (reference sequence).

This chain links TRBV29-1 with TRBJ1-4; unclear D gene. V was shortened by 5 bases and J by 6 bases, with 13 bases between the two germline ends. The CDR3 extends over 13 amino acids. Germline assignment: CDR1 SQVTM and CDR2 ANQGSEA. CDR3: CSVRQISDEKLFF. In DNA form, the CDR3 reads TGCAGCGTTCGCCAAATCAGTGATGAAAAACTGTTTTTT.

The genes are TRBV10-3 and TRBJ2-1, with 10 bases identical to TRBD2. J gave up 2 bases and V 0 bases, and 10 bases lay outside the gene matches. Looked up from germline, CDR1 is ENHRY and CDR2 is SYGVKD. The CDR3 totals 19 residues. Here the CDR3 reads CAISESVAGGPLPYNEQFF. CDR3 bases: TGTGCCATCAGTGAGTCGGTAGCGGGGGGCCCCCTTCCCTACAATGAGCAGTTCTTC.

In this sample, this clone turned up once. The V and J genes are TRBV5-6 and TRBJ2-5; D gene uncertain. Germline V gene data show CDR1 as SGHDT and CDR2 as YYEEEE. CDR3 size: 14 residues. Deletions cut 4 bases from V and 0 bases from J, with 10 bases between. CDR3 sequence reads: CASSVDQYQETQYF. The CDR3 DNA reads as TGTGCCAGCAGCGTGGACCAGTACCAAGAGACCCAGTACTTC. Based on the CDR3 plus reference TRBV5-6 and TRBJ2-5, the full variable domain is DAGVTQSPTHLIKTRGQQVTLRCSPKSGHDTVSWYQQALGQGPQFIFQYYEEEERQRGNFPDRFSGHQFPNYSSELNVNALLLGDSALYLCASSVDQYQETQYFGPGTRLLVL.

This clone was counted once. One end of the junction does not line up with germline, which may come from a read error. V and J are TRBV7-7 and TRBJ2-5; a weak D match, TRBD2 (6 bases). Germline V gives CDR1 SSHAT, CDR2 FNYEAQ (reference sequence). CDR3 length equals 16 residues. CDR3 sequence: CASSSSSGRSGETQYF. CDR3 sequence (DNA): TGTGCTAGCAGCTCCTCTTCCGGGAGAAGCGGAGAGACCCAGTACTTC.

The chain carries TRBV28 and TRBJ2-2, with 12 bases matching TRBD2. Unmatched junction bases numbered 5, after V lost 5 bases and J lost 7 bases. The CDR3 sequence is 15 residues long. CDR1 is MDHEN, CDR2 SYDVKM, per germline. CDR3 sequence reads: CASSPWTSGIGELFF. The DNA for the CDR3 is TGTGCCAGCAGTCCCTGGACTAGCGGGATCGGGGAGCTGTTTTTT.

This clone was counted once. This chain joins TRBV10-3 and TRBJ2-1; maybe TRBD2 (6 bases). V was cut by 5 bases and J by 0 bases, with 17 bases left in between. CDR3 length: 17 residues. Looked up from germline, CDR1 is ENHRY and CDR2 is SYGVKD. The CDR3 here is CAISQGLMGGSYNEQFF. In nucleotides, the CDR3 is TGTGCCATCAGTCAAGGACTCATGGGAGGCTCCTACAATGAGCAGTTCTTC.